A single sample gave rise to the 29 T cell receptor beta chains below, sequenced in a study of cytomegalovirus exposure and HLA in healthy donors. PCR primers comprised 60 Vbeta and 13 Jbeta primers. Generated by immunoSEQ multiplex PCR, the TCRdb table keeps only in-frame clones and is missing some. This repertoire shows under 150,000 clones, 65% to 85% found once; its top ten account for 3.5% to 4.5%. The sequencing sample was made of PBMCs. These receptors all come from a woman aged 40 to 50 in good health and CMV-seropositive.

The chain's CDR3 is CASSRFSGSGSYEQYF. The DNA for the CDR3 is TGTGCCAGCAGCCGATTTAGCGGGAGTGGGTCCTACGAGCAGTACTTC. The chain recombines TRBV7-6 with TRBJ2-7; 9 nucleotides line up with TRBD2. J gave up 1 base and V 5 bases, and 9 bases lay outside the gene matches. This CDR3 comprises 16 residues. Germline CDR1 is SGHVS and CDR2 is FNYEAQ.

V gene TRBV5-1 combines with J gene TRBJ1-4; D possibly corresponds to TRBD1 (5 bases). Trimming took off 2 bases at V and 4 bases at J, with 12 bases between the two ends. The CDR3 length is 15 residues. Per germline, CDR1 SGHRS and CDR2 YFSETQ. This chain's CDR3 is CASSLDSYLNEKLFF. The CDR3 DNA reads as TGCGCCAGCAGCTTAGACAGTTACCTTAATGAAAAACTGTTTTTT. Filled out from reference TRBV5-1 and TRBJ1-4, the complete variable domain reads KAGVTQTPRYLIKTRGQQVTLSCSPISGHRSVSWYQQTPGQGLQFLFEYFSETQRNKGNFPGRFSGRQFSNSRSEMNVSTLELGDSALYLCASSLDSYLNEKLFFGSGTQLSVL.

This clone was detected once. V gene TRBV13 combines with J gene TRBJ2-6; TRBD1 agrees at 7 bases. Germline V CDR1 and CDR2: PRHDT, FYEKMQ (reference sequence). The CDR3 sequence is 16 residues long. Losses at the gene ends were 5 bases for V and 2 bases for J; bases not matched to a gene: 6. The CDR3 coding sequence is TGTGCCAGCAGCCCCCAAACAGGGGCTGGGGCCAACGTCCTGACTTTC. Amino acid sequence: CASSPQTGAGANVLTF.

The rearrangement links TRBV6-5 to TRBJ2-1; D is perhaps TRBD2 (5 bases). The CDR3 totals 13 residues. Germline V gene lookup returns CDR1 MNHEY and CDR2 SVGAGI. Trimming removed 6 bases at V and 9 bases at J, with 15 bases between. CDR3 nucleotide sequence: TGTGCCAGCAGCCGGCCGGGGTCGGGTGAGCAGTTCTTC. Translating it yields CASSRPGSGEQFF.

The J gene is TRBJ2-3, the V gene TRBV2, with unresolved D. Germline V gives CDR1 SNHLY, CDR2 FYNNEI. The CDR3 contains 13 residues. The V end lost 6 bases, the J end lost 5 bases, and 12 bases lay between the germline ends. The CDR3 region has the DNA TGTGCCAGCAGGGTCCTTTCGGGAGATACGCAGTATTTT. This sequence encodes CASRVLSGDTQYF.

The chain uses TRBV6-5 and TRBJ1-2; maybe TRBD1 (6 bases). Trimming removed 5 bases from V and 8 bases from J, with 12 bases in between. Looked up from germline, CDR1 is MNHEY and CDR2 is SVGAGI. This CDR3 is built from 12 residues. CDR3 nucleotide sequence: TGTGCCAGCAGTGCCGGACAGAGGGGCTACACCTTC. Amino acids: CASSAGQRGYTF.

The gene calls are TRBV19 and TRBJ1-5, with D maybe TRBD1 (6 bases). The CDR3 has 15 residues. Looked up from germline, CDR1 is LNHDA and CDR2 is SQIVND (reference sequence). Trimming took 3 bases from V and 4 from J, leaving 13 bases between them. Here the CDR3 DNA reads TGTGCCAGTAGTATCAGGACAGCGAAGAATCAGCCCCAGCATTTT. Protein: CASSIRTAKNQPQHF.

J is TRBJ2-2 and V is TRBV4-1; possible D gene TRBD1, 6 bases. The CDR3 is 16 residues long. V dropped 2 bases and J dropped 1 base, with 11 bases sitting between them. From germline, CDR1 is MGHRA and CDR2 YSYEKL. CDR3 amino acids: CASSQLDRRNTGELFF. DNA for the CDR3: TGCGCCAGCAGCCAACTGGACAGACGGAACACCGGGGAGCTGTTTTTT.

DNA of the CDR3: TGTGCCAGCAGCCCGCTAGCGGGAGTCAGTAATGAGCAGTTCTTC. Translation gives CASSPLAGVSNEQFF. The chain combines TRBV7-3 with TRBJ2-1, with 10 bases aligning to TRBD2. Trimming removed 5 bases from V and 7 bases from J; junction bases left unmatched: 8. CDR3 size: 15 residues. The germline CDR1 and CDR2 sequences are SGHTA and FQGTGA. The complete variable domain, with remaining parts taken from reference TRBV7-3 and TRBJ2-1, reads GAGVSQTPSNKVTEKGKYVELRCDPISGHTALYWYRQSLGQGPEFLIYFQGTGAADDSGLPNDRFFAVRPEGSVSTLKIQRTERGDSAVYLCASSPLAGVSNEQFFGPGTRLTVL.

This chain uses TRBV19 with TRBJ2-7; 7 bases map to TRBD1. CDR3 length equals 13 residues. V lost 6 bases to trimming and J lost 5 bases; unmatched junction nucleotides: 7. Germline-derived CDR1 and CDR2 are LNHDA and SQIVND (reference sequence). The CDR3 sequence: CASSPQGVHEQYF. The CDR3 DNA sequence: TGTGCCAGTAGCCCCCAGGGGGTTCACGAGCAGTACTTC. The complete variable domain, with remaining parts taken from reference TRBV19 and TRBJ2-7, reads DGGITQSPKYLFRKEGQNVTLSCEQNLNHDAMYWYRQDPGQGLRLIYYSQIVNDFQKGDIAEGYSVSREKKESFPLTVTSAQKNPTAFYLCASSPQGVHEQYFGPGTRLTVT.

V is TRBV10-1 and J is TRBJ1-5, with D unresolved. Trimming cost V 4 bases and J 0 bases, with 4 bases left between them. CDR3 size: 13 residues. Germline V gene lookup returns CDR1 WNHNN and CDR2 SYGVQD (reference sequence). CDR3 sequence: CASSAGSNQPQHF. In DNA, the CDR3 is TGCGCCAGCAGTGCAGGTAGCAATCAGCCCCAGCATTTT.

J is TRBJ2-5 and V is TRBV9; D might be TRBD2 (5 bases). Per germline, CDR1 SGDLS and CDR2 YYNGEE. The V end was cut by 3 bases, the J end by 1 base, with 13 bases between. The CDR3 has 15 amino acids. The CDR3 coding sequence is TGTGCCAGCAGCGCAAGCGGTAGACCCCAAGAGACCCAGTACTTC. Amino acid sequence: CASSASGRPQETQYF.

V is TRBV6-4 and J is TRBJ2-2, with D possibly TRBD1 on 5 matching bases. The CDR3 length is 13 residues. Germline CDR1 reads MRHNA; CDR2 reads SNTAGT. V shed 7 bases and J shed 4 bases, with 10 bases lying between them. The CDR3 loop reads CASTSQGTGELFF. The CDR3 DNA reads as TGTGCCAGCACCAGCCAGGGCACCGGGGAGCTGTTTTTT.

This clone was observed a handful of times. This chain joins TRBV11-2 and TRBJ2-4; no clear D gene. This CDR3 region has 15 residues. Germline CDR1 SGHAT, CDR2 FQNNGV. The V end was cut by 5 bases, the J end by 0 bases, with 11 bases between. The CDR3 loop is CASSPVLRAKNIQYF. CDR3 coding DNA: TGTGCCAGCAGCCCGGTCCTTCGAGCCAAAAACATTCAGTACTTC.

The chain couples TRBV28 to TRBJ2-3, with 9 bases identical to TRBD1. V was clipped by 6 bases and J by 3 bases; unmatched bases: 4. This CDR3 is built from 14 residues. Germline V gives CDR1 MDHEN, CDR2 SYDVKM. Here the CDR3 reads CASRSGQGTDTQYF. The CDR3 DNA follows: TGTGCCAGCAGATCGGGACAGGGAACAGATACGCAGTATTTT.

The chain uses TRBV7-9 and TRBJ2-2; D remains ambiguous. Germline lookup yields CDR1 SEHNR and CDR2 FQNEAQ (reference sequence). This CDR3 has 14 residues. V lost 3 bases to trimming and J lost 1 base, with 6 bases between them. CDR3 coding DNA: TGTGCCAGCAGCTTCGACTTGAACACCGGGGAGCTGTTTTTT. It specifies CASSFDLNTGELFF.

This rearrangement joins TRBV6-1 to TRBJ1-5; no clear D gene. Germline-derived CDR1 and CDR2 are MNHNS and SASEGT. This CDR3 is built from 16 residues. V was pared by 4 bases and J by 0 bases, with 13 bases between. CDR3 region: CASSGARSNSNQPQHF. Here the CDR3 DNA reads TGTGCCAGCAGTGGGGCACGGTCCAATAGCAATCAGCCCCAGCATTTT.

The chain combines TRBV5-1 with TRBJ2-3, with 10 positions matching TRBD2. The V segment lost 0 bases and the J segment 1 base; nucleotides outside the gene matches: 8. The CDR3 runs to 18 residues. The germline CDR1 and CDR2 sequences are SGHRS and YFSETQ. The CDR3 DNA reads as TGCGCCAGCAGCTTGGAGGCTAGCGGGAGTCGAGGCACAGATACGCAGTATTTT. This translates into CASSLEASGSRGTDTQYF. The whole variable domain, filled in from reference TRBV5-1 and TRBJ2-3, reads KAGVTQTPRYLIKTRGQQVTLSCSPISGHRSVSWYQQTPGQGLQFLFEYFSETQRNKGNFPGRFSGRQFSNSRSEMNVSTLELGDSALYLCASSLEASGSRGTDTQYFGPGTRLTVL.

The chain has TRBV7-9 and TRBJ2-3; D possibly corresponds to TRBD1 (6 bases). The CDR3 contains 16 residues. The ends were cut back, 0 bases at V and 2 bases at J, with 12 bases in the middle. Germline V gene sequence: CDR1 SEHNR, CDR2 FQNEAQ (reference sequence). The CDR3 DNA is TGTGCCAGCAGCTTAGCCGGGACACGAGACACAGATACGCAGTATTTT. It translates to CASSLAGTRDTDTQYF.

The V call is TRBV27, the J call TRBJ2-7; D not certain. V lost 6 bases, J lost 2 bases, and 8 bases lay in between. This CDR3 contains 12 residues. Germline lookup yields CDR1 MNHEY and CDR2 SMNVEV (reference sequence). In DNA, the CDR3 is TGTGCCAGCAGGGGCCAGCCCTACGAGCAGTACTTC. The encoded protein is CASRGQPYEQYF.

This clone was observed a handful of times. J is TRBJ1-1 and V is TRBV5-1; TRBD1 matches at 7 bases. The CDR3 contains 16 residues. Looked up from germline, CDR1 is SGHRS and CDR2 is YFSETQ. J was trimmed by 0 bases and V by 3 bases; bases with no gene match: 8. Here the CDR3 DNA reads TGCGCCAGCAGCTCGCTCCTCAGGGGGATGAACACTGAAGCTTTCTTT. This sequence encodes CASSSLLRGMNTEAFF.

The J gene is TRBJ2-7, the V gene TRBV28; weak D call: TRBD1 (6 bases). Germline values: CDR1 MDHEN, CDR2 SYDVKM. Trimming cost V 7 bases and J 7 bases, with 20 bases left between them. CDR3 length equals 14 residues. The CDR3 spells CASTLAVGAEEQYF. The CDR3 DNA is TGTGCCAGCACCCTCGCAGTGGGGGCAGAAGAGCAGTACTTC.

This clone was picked up a small number of times. This chain links TRBV11-3 with TRBJ2-1; 8 bases are a match to TRBD1. Germline trimming cut 1 base from V and 4 bases from J; bases unmatched to any gene: 3. The length of the CDR3 is 15 residues. Germline V gives CDR1 SGHNT, CDR2 YENEEA. CDR3 loop: CASSLGTGQYNEQFF. In DNA, the CDR3 is TGTGCCAGCAGCTTAGGGACAGGGCAATACAATGAGCAGTTCTTC.

The chain couples TRBV5-6 to TRBJ2-3, with a possible D match to TRBD2 (6 bases). V was cut by 1 base and J by 0 bases, with 12 bases left in between. The germline V gene has CDR1 SGHDT and CDR2 YYEEEE. This CDR3 spans 16 amino acids. This CDR3 reads CASSLPGVTSTDTQYF. CDR3 DNA sequence: TGTGCCAGCAGCTTGCCGGGGGTCACTAGCACAGATACGCAGTATTTT.

A remark on this clone: Other DNA sequences within the sample encode an identical CDR3. The J gene is TRBJ2-1, the V gene TRBV9; 11 positions match TRBD2. Germline CDR1 is SGDLS and CDR2 is YYNGEE. This CDR3 spans 15 amino acids. Losses at the gene ends were 3 bases for V and 4 bases for J; bases not matched to a gene: 3. In DNA, the CDR3 is TGTGCCAGCAGCGGCGGACTAGCGGGTTACAATGAGCAGTTCTTC. Translation: CASSGGLAGYNEQFF.

The chain recombines TRBV28 with TRBJ1-2; D is undetermined. The length of the CDR3 is 10 residues. From germline, CDR1 is MDHEN and CDR2 SYDVKM. Between the trimmed V and J ends, which lost 8 bases and 7 bases, there was a span of 8 bases. CDR3 amino acids: CASLAGGYTF. Written as DNA, the CDR3 is TGTGCCAGCTTGGCGGGTGGCTACACCTTC.

The rearrangement joins TRBV7-2 to TRBJ2-2; tentative D call: TRBD2 (5 bases). The germline gives CDR1 SGHTA, CDR2 FQGNSA. The CDR3 consists of 14 residues. V gave up 0 bases and J gave up 5 bases, with 7 bases separating them. The CDR3 DNA reads as TGTGCCAGCAGCTTAGCGGGAGTAACCGGGGAGCTGTTTTTT. Translating it yields CASSLAGVTGELFF.

The V gene is TRBV7-2, the J gene TRBJ2-7, with D maybe TRBD1 (6 bases). Germline lookup yields CDR1 SGHTA and CDR2 FQGNSA. The CDR3 loop spans 15 amino acids. V was cut by 5 bases and J by 4 bases, with 18 bases left in between. Here the CDR3 DNA reads TGTGCCAGCAGCCAAACAGGGACGGGTCTATACGAGCAGTACTTC. Protein sequence: CASSQTGTGLYEQYF.

V is TRBV6-1 and J is TRBJ2-1; 8 bases are shared with TRBD2. Trimming removed 0 bases from V and 0 bases from J; junction bases left unmatched: 10. The CDR3 extends over 19 amino acids. Germline V gene lookup returns CDR1 MNHNS and CDR2 SASEGT. DNA of the CDR3: TGTGCCAGCAGTGAAGCGCTTCTAGCGGGTTCAAGCTCCTACAATGAGCAGTTCTTC. As protein: CASSEALLAGSSSYNEQFF.